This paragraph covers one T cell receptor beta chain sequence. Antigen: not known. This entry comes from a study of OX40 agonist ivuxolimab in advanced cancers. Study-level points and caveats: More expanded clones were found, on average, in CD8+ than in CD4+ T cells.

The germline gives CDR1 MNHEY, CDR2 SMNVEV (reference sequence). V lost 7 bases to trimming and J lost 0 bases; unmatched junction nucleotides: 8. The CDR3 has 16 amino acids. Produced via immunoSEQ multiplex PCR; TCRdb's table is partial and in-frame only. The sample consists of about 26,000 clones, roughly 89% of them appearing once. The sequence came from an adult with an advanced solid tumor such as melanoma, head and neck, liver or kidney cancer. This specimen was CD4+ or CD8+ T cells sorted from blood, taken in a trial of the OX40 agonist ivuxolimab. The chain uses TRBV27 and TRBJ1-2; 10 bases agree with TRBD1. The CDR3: CASTPGQGLANYGYTF. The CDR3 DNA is TGTGCCAGCACCCCGGGACAGGGGTTAGCTAACTATGGCTACACCTTC.